The 2 T cell receptor beta chains given below trace back to one sample, sequenced in a study of cytomegalovirus exposure and HLA in healthy donors. Primers: 60 Vbeta forward and 13 Jbeta reverse. The method was immunoSEQ multiplex PCR; TCRdb's version includes in-frame clones alone and lacks a portion of them. Seen here are around 100,000 clones, less than 85% observed once, and the top ten hold about 5.4%. Sequencing input: PBMCs. The receptors originated from a woman aged 18-30 years in good health and CMV-seropositive.

V gene TRBV7-2 combines with J gene TRBJ2-1, with a tentative D call TRBD2 (6 bases). The germline V and J ends were trimmed by 2 bases and 8 bases, with 13 bases remaining between them. Germline CDR1 reads SGHTA; CDR2 reads FQGNSA. CDR3 size: 14 residues. For the CDR3, the DNA is TGTGCCAGCAGCTTAAGGTCTAGCGTAGATGAGCAGTTCTTC. Translation: CASSLRSSVDEQFF.

The rearrangement uses TRBV5-8 and TRBJ1-2; 7 bases map to TRBD1. Unmatched junction bases numbered 7, after V lost 4 bases and J lost 10 bases. The CDR3 runs to 12 residues. The germline V gene has CDR1 SGHTS and CDR2 YDEGEE. CDR3 sequence (DNA): TGTGCCAGCAGCCTCTCTGACAGGGACTACACCTTC. This encodes CASSLSDRDYTF.